Following are 3 T cell receptor beta chains from one sample sequenced in a study of cytomegalovirus exposure and HLA in healthy donors. Primers: 60 Vbeta forward and 13 Jbeta reverse. Some clones are missing from TCRdb's copy, which holds only in-frame ones; the method was immunoSEQ multiplex PCR. Of 100,000 to 150,000 clones listed, approximately 80% are singletons. Specimen: PBMCs. These receptors all stem from a woman in her thirties or forties in good health and CMV-seronegative.

This clone was counted once. The gene calls are TRBV5-6 and TRBJ2-5, with TRBD2 matching over 9 bases. Unmatched junction bases numbered 5, after V lost 1 base and J lost 4 bases. The CDR3 loop spans 15 amino acids. Germline CDR1 SGHDT, CDR2 YYEEEE. In DNA, the CDR3 is TGTGCCAGCAGCTTGTTGCGGGGGGGCCCAGAGACCCAGTACTTC. Its translation is CASSLLRGGPETQYF.

V gene TRBV5-6 combines with J gene TRBJ1-1; D unclear. The CDR3 has 13 residues. The germline gives CDR1 SGHDT, CDR2 YYEEEE. V gave up 3 bases and J gave up 1 base, with 7 bases separating them. The CDR3: CASSSQWNTEAFF. The CDR3 DNA is TGTGCCAGCAGCTCCCAGTGGAACACTGAAGCTTTCTTT.

The chain uses TRBV6-6 and TRBJ1-3; D is unresolved. CDR3 size: 16 residues. V lost 2 bases, J lost 0 bases, and 11 bases lay in between. Germline V gene data show CDR1 as MNHNY and CDR2 as SVGAGI (reference sequence). CDR3 nucleotide sequence: TGTGCCAGCAGTTACAAGTACACAAGCTCTGGAAACACCATATATTTT. This gives the protein CASSYKYTSSGNTIYF.